This T cell receptor beta chain is drawn from a study of tumor-infiltrating lymphocytes in localized non-small cell lung cancer. Across the study: From each patient, both tumor and uninvolved lung, non-adjacent to tumor, were sampled. General study findings and limits: Different pieces of the same tissue went to different assays, confounding technical variation with intratumor heterogeneity. Only some patients had TCR sequencing, depending on available tissue. No T-cell fraction difference was seen between IM1 and IM2 tumors.

This clone showed up just a few times. What it recognizes is unknown. Per the germline V gene, CDR1 is SGHTA and CDR2 is FQGNSA. The CDR3 totals 13 residues. V was pared by 3 bases and J by 6 bases, with 11 bases between. Only in-frame clones appear in the TCRdb table, and some are missing; sequencing was by immunoSEQ multiplex PCR. The sample lists some 6,800 clones, around three fifths occurring once. The origin of this receptor is a human donor with non-small cell lung cancer. The source material was uninvolved lung tissue not adjacent to the tumor. The rearrangement joins TRBV7-2 to TRBJ1-1; D is ambiguous. The DNA for the CDR3 is TGTGCCAGCAGCTTTTCGGTAAGGTCTGAAGCTTTCTTT. This sequence encodes CASSFSVRSEAFF.